This T cell receptor beta chain was observed in a study of blood T cell repertoires in COVID-19 (dated by TCRdb to 2020 to 2022). Broadly, across the study: Collaborator samples came from the United States, Italy and Spain and covered acute and convalescent phases of COVID-19. The material from the prospective study consisted of cDNA or gDNA derived from T cells, B-cell-depleted T cells, or PBMCs. Subjects who had been exposed to COVID-19, were actively infected with it, or had recovered from it provided the deeply sampled blood TCRbeta repertoires that made up the dataset. The repertoires were released in a freely available public database meant as a resource for research on the immune response to SARS-CoV-2. Samples were obtained from the ongoing ImmuneRACE study (first 160 participants) and from 1,254 subjects provided by 6 global collaborators. A de-identified subject ID, COVID-19 status, age in years and sex were almost always included in the sample metadata. Where available, HLA class I and class II types were taken from metadata supplied by the sample provider and were not determined by assay-based typing.

Between the V and J ends, shortened by 0 bases and 6 bases respectively, the junction contains 15 bases. Reading from cysteine to phenylalanine, the CDR3 counts 16 amino acids. Here the CDR3 DNA is all that survives: 48 bases in frame from base 1. The CDR1 and CDR2 encoded by the germline V gene are MNHNS and SASEGT. Each collaborating institution followed its own protocols to collect whole blood in K2EDTA tubes. Collaborator samples were shipped for TCRbeta analysis as frozen whole blood, isolated PBMCs, or DNA extracted from either sample type. Beyond this particular receptor, the publication reports: Clinical and demographic metadata were provided uncurated, with the amount varying by source and participant.

TCRbeta CDR3 regions were amplified from genomic DNA using the immunoSEQ Assay, a bias-controlled multiplex PCR. The authors processed their data as follows. Within the assay, amplification of reference gene primers was used to estimate how many nucleated cells each sample contained. To quantify the absolute abundance of each unique TCRbeta CDR3 rearrangement, sequence reads were collapsed and filtered. For each sample, productive Simpson clonality was calculated as the square root of Simpson's diversity index over productive rearrangements. Entries here come from immuneACCESS through TCRdb and include only in-frame sequences with V and J called. Some clones fail to appear in such tables; in the studies checked, an unresolved V gene covers under half of the shortfall, and the cause of the remainder is unknown. V and J calls and clone size are given by that table; D and trimming were obtained from the DNA. The sample table shows approximately 110,000 clones, and roughly 83% are seen once. The ten most abundant clones make up around 5% of the sample.

On this clone: The antigen this receptor binds is unknown. Base qualities were left out, and no much larger clone turns up one base away.

Specimen: peripheral blood. The clonotype comes from a human donor in a cohort sampled during active COVID-19. The rearranged chain carries TRBV6-1 and TRBJ2-1; the D segment could be TRBD2, given 6 matching bases. In nucleotides, the sequence is TGTGCCAGCAGTGAAGCGCGTAATCGAGCGGGCAATGAGCAGTTCTTC. This gives the protein CASSEARNRAGNEQFF.